A single T cell receptor beta chain is shown here with its context. The data are from a study of blood T cell repertoires in COVID-19. Authors' analysis steps: How many nucleated cells were present was estimated from reference gene primer amplification. Produced via immunoSEQ multiplex PCR; TCRdb's table is partial and in-frame only. The V and J calls and clone size were taken over from that table, and D and trimming were inferred from the DNA. The sample lists 100,000 to 150,000 clones, almost 70% occurring once. Germline assignment: CDR1 SGHTA and CDR2 FQGTGA. Trimming shortened V by 1 base and J by 7 bases, and 16 bases separated the two germline ends. This CDR3 contains 16 residues.

This chain links TRBV7-3 with TRBJ2-2, with D possibly being TRBD2 (6 bases). This clonotype originated in a woman aged 70-85 years with acute or convalescent COVID-19. The specimen sequenced was peripheral blood. The CDR3: CASSLKGGGTGGELFF. As DNA, the CDR3 is TGTGCCAGCAGCTTAAAAGGTGGCGGGACGGGCGGGGAGCTGTTTTTT.